Each of the 21 T cell receptor beta chains below was sequenced from the same sample in a study of shared T cell receptors in the human thymus (dated by TCRdb to about 2021). Library construction relied on the immunoSEQ multiplex PCR assay. Imported from immuneACCESS, the table was reduced by TCRdb to in-frame sequences with V and J called. These copies leave out some clones; in studies compared against another copy, an unresolved V gene accounts for under half, and the cause of the remainder is not known. The sample data list hundreds of thousands of clones, and 78% of these were observed just once. The top ten constitute about 0.013% of the sample. This sample was shared with a second study, whose subject was human thymus T cells.

The material sequenced was thymocytes. The receptor source for this set is a boy under two years old with a congenital heart defect. Donor details come from another sample of the same person, matched by shared clones.

The CDR3 nucleotides read TGTGCCTGCCGACAGGGGTCGAACACTGAAGCTTTCTTT. Translation: CACRQGSNTEAFF. The genes are TRBV30 and TRBJ1-1, with 8 bases lining up with TRBD1. The junction had 4 bases not matched to a gene; V was cut back by 6 bases and J by 1 base. Germline assignment: CDR1 GTSNPN and CDR2 SVGIG (reference sequence). This CDR3 spans 13 amino acids.

The CDR3 region has the DNA TGTGCCAGCAGCTTTGGGACTAGCGGGAGCACAGATACGCAGTATTTT. This sequence encodes CASSFGTSGSTDTQYF. The chain has TRBV5-4 and TRBJ2-3; TRBD2 aligns across 12 bases. Trimming removed 2 bases from V and 0 bases from J; junction bases left unmatched: 1. The germline V gene encodes CDR1 SGHNT and CDR2 YYREEE (reference sequence). This CDR3 comprises 16 residues.

This chain links TRBV6-6 with TRBJ2-1; 11 bases are shared with TRBD2. V lost 2 bases and J lost 4; bases outside the gene matches: 4. This CDR3 is 16 amino acids long. Germline values: CDR1 MNHNY, CDR2 SVGAGI (reference sequence). The CDR3 DNA reads TGTGCCAGCAGTTACCCTACTAGCGGGGGTTACAATGAGCAGTTCTTC. This gives the protein CASSYPTSGGYNEQFF.

The chain couples TRBV18 to TRBJ2-1; TRBD2 might be the D (6 bases). The CDR3 contains 14 residues. The V and J ends lost 5 bases and 5 bases respectively, with 13 bases between them. Germline loops: CDR1 KGHSH, CDR2 LQKENI. CDR3 loop: CASSIAERDNEQFF. CDR3 coding DNA: TGTGCCAGCTCAATAGCGGAGCGGGACAATGAGCAGTTCTTC.

The chain is built from TRBV28 and TRBJ2-5, with TRBD2 matching 8 bases. The CDR3 runs 13 residues. V lost 6 bases, J lost 5 bases, and 5 bases stayed unmatched. Germline V gives CDR1 MDHEN, CDR2 SYDVKM. The CDR3 sequence: CASSERGRETQYF. CDR3 in DNA: TGTGCCAGCAGCGAGCGGGGGAGGGAGACCCAGTACTTC.

V is TRBV6-6 and J is TRBJ1-4; TRBD1 might be the D (5 bases). The germline gives CDR1 MNHNY, CDR2 SVGAGI (reference sequence). The CDR3 is made up of 14 amino acids. V shed 2 bases and J shed 4 bases, with 8 bases lying between them. CDR3 residues: CASSYRDSNEKLFF. CDR3 nucleotide sequence: TGTGCCAGCAGTTACCGAGACAGTAATGAAAAACTGTTTTTT.

The chain couples TRBV30 to TRBJ2-7; TRBD1 agrees at 8 bases. Germline V gives CDR1 GTSNPN, CDR2 SVGIG (reference sequence). Unmatched junction bases numbered 17, after V lost 4 bases and J lost 3 bases. CDR3 size: 17 residues. CDR3 sequence (DNA): TGTGCCTGGATGGGGGGCAGGGGGCAATGGTTCGGCTACGAGCAGTACTTC. It translates to CAWMGGRGQWFGYEQYF.

The chain is built from TRBV21-1 and TRBJ2-5; the table's D call, TRBD2, has no DNA check behind it. TRBV21-1 is an annotated pseudogene. The CDR3 runs to 13 residues. The DNA of the CDR3 is TGTGCCAGCAGCGCGTGTCTTGGAGAGACCCAGTACTTC. It codes for CASSACLGETQYF.

The CDR3 DNA reads as TGTGCCAGCAGCTCCAGGGGGCTCAACGAGCAGTACTTC. It translates to CASSSRGLNEQYF. The chain recombines TRBV5-4 with TRBJ2-7; 8 bases are shared with TRBD1. CDR1 and CDR2 from the germline V gene are SGHNT and YYREEE (reference sequence). V gave up 3 bases and J gave up 5 bases; unmatched junction bases: 4. The CDR3 is 13 residues long.

The CDR3 here is CASSLQRFGYEQYF. The CDR3 DNA sequence: TGTGCCAGCAGTTTACAGCGTTTCGGCTACGAGCAGTACTTC. The chain combines TRBV27 with TRBJ2-7; D not resolved. Germline-derived CDR1 and CDR2 are MNHEY and SMNVEV (reference sequence). The CDR3 loop spans 14 amino acids. V was cut by 2 bases and J by 3 bases, with 11 bases left in between.

This rearrangement joins TRBV7-2 to TRBJ2-7, with a tentative D call TRBD1 (5 bases). Trimming shortened V by 5 bases and J by 10 bases, and 21 bases separated the two germline ends. The CDR3 runs to 14 residues. The germline V gene has CDR1 SGHTA and CDR2 FQGNSA. The CDR3 bases are TGTGCCAGCAGCCCTCTAACCATTACAGGCAACCAGTACTTC. It translates to CASSPLTITGNQYF.

V usage is TRBV6-9 and J usage is TRBJ2-7, with a possible D match to TRBD2 (6 bases). V lost 7 bases and J lost 4, with 17 bases in between. Germline V lookup: CDR1 MNHGY, CDR2 SVAAGI. The CDR3 has 14 amino acids. CDR3 residues: CASIDRDSWYEQYF. DNA of the CDR3: TGTGCCAGCATTGACCGGGACTCTTGGTACGAGCAGTACTTC.

The CDR3 protein is CASSHNRDRGLYGYTF. The CDR3 DNA sequence: TGTGCCAGCAGCCACAACCGGGACAGGGGGCTCTACGGCTACACCTTC. V is TRBV7-9 and J is TRBJ1-2; TRBD1 agrees at 12 bases. Trimming cost V 5 bases and J 8 bases; bases outside gene matches: 12. Germline CDR1 and CDR2: SEHNR and FQNEAQ (reference sequence). The CDR3 has 16 residues.

The chain is built from TRBV6-5 and TRBJ1-1, with 9 bases fitting TRBD1. Germline CDR1 and CDR2: MNHEY and SVGAGI. This CDR3 comprises 14 residues. J gave up 1 base and V 7 bases, and 4 bases lay outside the gene matches. CDR3 loop: CASIGQGSNTEAFF. CDR3 DNA: TGTGCCAGCATCGGACAGGGGTCGAACACTGAAGCTTTCTTT.

This chain connects TRBV10-3 to TRBJ1-1; a weak D match, TRBD1 (6 bases). The CDR3 extends over 15 amino acids. The ends were cut back, 3 bases at V and 4 bases at J, with 15 bases in the middle. Germline-derived CDR1 and CDR2 are ENHRY and SYGVKD. The CDR3 sequence is CAISDPRGGGTEAFF. The DNA for the CDR3 is TGTGCCATCAGTGATCCCCGAGGGGGGGGCACTGAAGCTTTCTTT.

The genes are TRBV7-2 and TRBJ1-3, with 9 bases fitting TRBD1. Losses at the gene ends were 5 bases for V and 2 bases for J; bases not matched to a gene: 4. This CDR3 region has 15 residues. Germline V gives CDR1 SGHTA, CDR2 FQGNSA. Written as DNA, the CDR3 is TGTGCCAGCAGCACCCGGGACAGGGCTGGAAACACCATATATTTT. It is translated as CASSTRDRAGNTIYF.

This chain links TRBV6-1 with TRBJ1-1; a weak D match, TRBD1 (6 bases). The CDR3 is made up of 15 amino acids. The V end was cut by 8 bases, the J end by 4 bases, with 20 bases between. Per germline, CDR1 MNHNS and CDR2 SASEGT. CDR3 protein: CASGREQGKFTEAFF. CDR3 nucleotides: TGTGCCAGCGGGAGGGAACAGGGAAAGTTCACTGAAGCTTTCTTT.

The chain is built from TRBV23-1 and TRBJ2-3; 10 positions agree with TRBD2. TRBV23-1 is an ORF, and what it does is uncertain. The CDR3 has 15 residues. V lost 6 bases to trimming and J lost 3 bases; unmatched junction nucleotides: 6. The CDR3 here is CASSPTGLATDTQYF. CDR3 DNA sequence: TGCGCCAGCAGCCCGACGGGACTAGCGACAGATACGCAGTATTTT.

This clone was seen a few times. This chain uses TRBV19 with TRBJ2-5; 9 bases are a match to TRBD1. The CDR3 consists of 15 residues. CDR1 and CDR2 (germline): LNHDA, SQIVND (reference sequence). The J segment lost 3 bases and the V segment lost 7 bases, leaving 9 bases of the junction unmatched. CDR3 region: CASMDRGGVEETQYF. DNA of the CDR3: TGTGCCAGTATGGACAGGGGAGGGGTGGAAGAGACCCAGTACTTC. Full variable domain (rest looked up from reference TRBV19 and TRBJ2-5): DGGITQSPKYLFRKEGQNVTLSCEQNLNHDAMYWYRQDPGQGLRLIYYSQIVNDFQKGDIAEGYSVSREKKESFPLTVTSAQKNPTAFYLCASMDRGGVEETQYFGPGTRLLVL.

The rearrangement joins TRBV14 to TRBJ1-3; D is ambiguous. Trimming removed 0 bases from V and 0 bases from J, with 12 bases in between. CDR1 is SGHDN and CDR2 is FVKESK in the germline V gene. The CDR3 spans 17 residues. The CDR3 is CASSQEGDNSSGNTIYF. CDR3 nucleotide sequence: TGTGCCAGCAGCCAAGAGGGTGACAACTCCTCTGGAAACACCATATATTTT.

This clone was recorded only once. The chain is built from TRBV4-2 and TRBJ1-5; TRBD1 aligns across 7 bases. The ends lost 2 bases at V and 2 bases at J; junction bases unmatched: 15. CDR1 is LGHNA and CDR2 is YNFKEQ in the germline V gene. CDR3 length equals 19 residues. CDR3 DNA sequence: TGTGCCAGCAGCCAATATAGTTGGACAGGTCCGCCCGGCAATCAGCCCCAGCATTTT. Protein sequence: CASSQYSWTGPPGNQPQHF.